The 31 T cell receptor beta chains below come from one sample, sequenced in a study of sequential checkpoint blockade in melanoma. Treatment reported: randomized to nivolumab then ipilimumab (arm A) or the reverse (arm B). Assay used: immunoSEQ multiplex PCR; TCRdb lists only in-frame clones, some missing. The table lists approximately 2,500 clones, 15% to 20% of them singletons, with 16% in the top ten. The specimen was tumor tissue (inferred from file names), collected from a patient given nivolumab and ipilimumab in sequence. Receptors were obtained from a human donor with melanoma.

This clone was recorded at least ten times. The chain is built from TRBV11-3 and TRBJ2-5; TRBD1 matches 8 bases. Per germline, CDR1 SGHNT and CDR2 YENEEA. The trim removed 5 bases at V and 3 bases at J, leaving 8 bases unmatched. The CDR3 is 15 amino acids. The CDR3 protein is CASSQRQGPKETQYF. Written as DNA, the CDR3 is TGTGCCAGCAGCCAACGACAGGGGCCAAAAGAGACCCAGTACTTC.

A few counts support this clone. V and J are TRBV6-8 and TRBJ2-5; D gene ambiguous. The V gene's germline CDR1 is MNHGY and CDR2 SAAAGT. The CDR3 sequence is 12 residues long. V lost 6 bases, J lost 2 bases, and 7 bases lay in between. In nucleotides, the CDR3 is TGTGCCAGCAGCCCCTTTCAAGAGACCCAGTACTTC. Translation: CASSPFQETQYF.

The gene calls are TRBV19 and TRBJ1-2; the D is unclear. CDR1 is LNHDA and CDR2 is SQIVND in the germline V gene (reference sequence). The CDR3 runs to 14 residues. V lost 0 bases and J 4 bases, leaving 9 bases between the germline ends. The CDR3 DNA follows: TGTGCCAGTAGTATAGATCCCAGCTTCTATGGCTACACCTTC. As protein: CASSIDPSFYGYTF.

This chain joins TRBV5-1 and TRBJ2-1, with TRBD2 as a possible D gene (6 bases). V shed 4 bases and J shed 2 bases, with 16 bases lying between them. Germline assignment: CDR1 SGHRS and CDR2 YFSETQ. The CDR3 is made up of 16 amino acids. The CDR3 loop is CASSAPTVAAYNEQFF. CDR3 bases: TGCGCCAGCAGCGCCCCGACGGTAGCGGCCTACAATGAGCAGTTCTTC.

In its sample, this clone is medium-sized. The rearrangement uses TRBV11-3 and TRBJ2-1; 10 nucleotides match TRBD2. Germline assignment: CDR1 SGHNT and CDR2 YENEEA. The trim removed 2 bases at V and 5 bases at J, leaving 12 bases unmatched. The CDR3 is made up of 18 amino acids. For the CDR3, the DNA is TGTGCCAGCAGCTTACGGCTAGCGGGAGACCCAAAAGACAATGAGCAGTTCTTC. Translated, it gives CASSLRLAGDPKDNEQFF.

V gene TRBV18 combines with J gene TRBJ2-5; tentative D call: TRBD1 (6 bases). Germline CDR1 reads KGHSH; CDR2 reads LQKENI. The germline V and J ends were trimmed by 1 base and 4 bases, with 13 bases remaining between them. The CDR3 length is 15 residues. CDR3 in DNA: TGTGCCAGCTCACCACGGGGGCAAGGGGGAGAGACCCAGTACTTC. Protein sequence: CASSPRGQGGETQYF.

V gene TRBV30 combines with J gene TRBJ2-3; no firm D call. Trimming removed 2 bases at V and 2 bases at J, with 2 bases between. The V gene's germline CDR1 is GTSNPN and CDR2 SVGIG (reference sequence). The CDR3 runs to 11 residues. The CDR3 sequence: CAWSPTDTQYF. DNA for the CDR3: TGTGCCTGGAGTCCCACAGATACGCAGTATTTT.

The chain has TRBV25-1 and TRBJ2-6; D might be TRBD2 (6 bases). Germline V gives CDR1 MGHDK, CDR2 SYGVNS. This CDR3 has 17 amino acids. V was trimmed by 4 bases and J by 4 bases, leaving 17 bases between them. Written as DNA, the CDR3 is TGTGCCAGCAGTGCCCCGGGAGCTGGGTCCGGGGCCAACGTCCTGACTTTC. The encoded protein is CASSAPGAGSGANVLTF.

V usage is TRBV5-1 and J usage is TRBJ2-7; TRBD1 matches at 9 bases. The CDR3 loop spans 15 amino acids. J lost 3 bases, V lost 4 bases, and 8 bases had no gene match. The germline gives CDR1 SGHRS, CDR2 YFSETQ. The CDR3 loop is CASSQKQGAGYEQYF. CDR3 in DNA: TGCGCCAGCAGCCAGAAACAGGGGGCGGGCTACGAGCAGTACTTC.

This clone was detected only a few times. The V call is TRBV6-8, the J call TRBJ1-4; TRBD1 agrees at 10 bases. With V trimmed by 7 bases and J by 13 bases, 12 bases remained unmatched. The germline gives CDR1 MNHGY, CDR2 SAAAGT. The CDR3 covers 14 residues. The DNA of the CDR3 is TGTGCCAGCAAATTGGGGACAGGGGATACGAGACTGTTTTTT. This gives the protein CASKLGTGDTRLFF.

This clone was counted between two and nine times. The chain combines TRBV23-1 with TRBJ1-5; D is perhaps TRBD1 (5 bases). TRBV23-1 is noted as an ORF with a role that remains uncertain. Trimming shortened V by 6 bases and J by 6 bases, and 18 bases separated the two germline ends. The CDR3 loop spans 15 amino acids. The CDR3 nucleotides are TGCGCCAGCAGCCAAGATGGGGGGGACGGTCAGCCCCAGCATTTT. Residues: CASSQDGGDGQPQHF.

This chain uses TRBV6-8 with TRBJ2-7; TRBD2 matches 8 bases. The CDR3 runs to 14 residues. V trimming: 8 bases; J trimming: 4 bases; junction bases outside the gene matches: 10. From germline, CDR1 is MNHGY and CDR2 SAAAGT. The CDR3 reads CASGGSGNTYEQYF. CDR3 DNA sequence: TGTGCCAGCGGCGGTAGCGGGAATACGTACGAGCAGTACTTC.

A few counts support this clone. The genes are TRBV28 and TRBJ2-5, with 7 bases aligning to TRBD1. Trimming at V came to 5 bases and at J to 2 bases, leaving 8 bases not matched to a gene. Germline lookup yields CDR1 MDHEN and CDR2 SYDVKM. This CDR3 has 15 amino acids. The CDR3 loop reads CASSPLRDRQETQYF. As DNA, the CDR3 is TGTGCCAGCAGTCCCCTCCGGGACAGACAAGAGACCCAGTACTTC.

The rearrangement links TRBV18 to TRBJ1-2; D call uncertain. Germline V gene sequence: CDR1 KGHSH, CDR2 LQKENI. V gave up 2 bases and J gave up 6 bases, with 10 bases separating them. The CDR3 runs to 13 residues. CDR3 in DNA: TGTGCCAGCTCACCAAGGACGGAAGATGGCTACACCTTC. Residues: CASSPRTEDGYTF. The full variable domain, rest sourced from reference TRBV18 and TRBJ1-2, is NAGVMQNPRHLVRRRGQEARLRCSPMKGHSHVYWYRQLPEEGLKFMVYLQKENIIDESGMPKERFSAEFPKEGPSILRIQQVVRGDSAAYFCASSPRTEDGYTFGSGTRLTVV.

Sample share makes this clone medium-sized. V usage is TRBV11-3 and J usage is TRBJ1-1; 8 positions agree with TRBD1. Germline lookup yields CDR1 SGHNT and CDR2 YENEEA. The ends lost 5 bases at V and 7 bases at J; junction bases unmatched: 9. The CDR3 covers 14 residues. The CDR3 region is CASSHRDRNLEAFF. CDR3 in DNA: TGTGCCAGCAGCCACCGGGACAGGAATCTTGAAGCTTTCTTT.

The chain is built from TRBV6-8 and TRBJ1-1; TRBD1 matches at 8 bases. CDR3 length equals 15 residues. With 0 bases clipped from V and 5 bases from J, the junction kept 5 bases outside the gene matches. In germline, CDR1 is MNHGY, CDR2 SAAAGT. DNA for the CDR3: TGTGCCAGCAGTTACTCGACAGGGGTCGTGACTGAAGCTTTCTTT. Amino acids: CASSYSTGVVTEAFF.

Judged by abundance, this clone is medium-sized (0.01 to 0.1%). The chain is built from TRBV11-3 and TRBJ1-4, with D possibly matching TRBD1 (5 bases). Germline CDR1 and CDR2: SGHNT and YENEEA. The ends were cut back, 2 bases at V and 6 bases at J, with 10 bases in the middle. CDR3 length: 14 residues. The CDR3 coding sequence is TGTGCCAGCAGCTTAAGGGGCGCGGATGAAAAACTGTTTTTT. Amino acid sequence: CASSLRGADEKLFF. Looking up the rest from reference TRBV11-3 and TRBJ1-4 gives the full variable domain: EAGVVQSPRYKIIEKKQPVAFWCNPISGHNTLYWYLQNLGQGPELLIRYENEEAVDDSQLPKDRFSAERLKGVDSTLKIQPAELGDSAVYLCASSLRGADEKLFFGSGTQLSVL.

This chain connects TRBV6-1 to TRBJ2-3; the D gene is possibly TRBD2 (6 bases). The germline V gene encodes CDR1 MNHNS and CDR2 SASEGT. The CDR3 runs to 16 residues. Trimming cost V 0 bases and J 2 bases, with 12 bases left between them. For the CDR3, the DNA is TGTGCCAGCAGTGAAGCGGGTCGGGAGTACACAGATACGCAGTATTTT. This sequence encodes CASSEAGREYTDTQYF.

The chain combines TRBV11-3 with TRBJ1-5, with 8 bases matching TRBD1. The J segment lost 0 bases and the V segment lost 5 bases, leaving 6 bases of the junction unmatched. CDR1 SGHNT and CDR2 YENEEA come from the germline V gene. The CDR3 covers 16 residues. DNA of the CDR3: TGTGCCAGCAGCCAGCAGGGGGCCCATAGCAATCAGCCCCAGCATTTT. Its translation is CASSQQGAHSNQPQHF.

This clone is medium-sized (0.01 to 0.1%) within its sample. This chain connects TRBV6-8 to TRBJ2-3; 7 bases line up with TRBD2. V was clipped by 8 bases and J by 5 bases; unmatched bases: 10. Germline CDR1 MNHGY, CDR2 SAAAGT. The CDR3 runs 14 residues. CDR3 in DNA: TGTGCCAGCCCGAGGGGCGGGAGAGAAGATACGCAGTATTTT. Protein product: CASPRGGREDTQYF.

The rearrangement joins TRBV6-8 to TRBJ1-3; no clear D gene. The CDR3 covers 15 residues. The germline CDR1 and CDR2 sequences are MNHGY and SAAAGT. V was shortened by 2 bases and J by 0 bases, with 8 bases between the two germline ends. The CDR3 loop is CASSYAVASGNTIYF. The DNA for the CDR3 is TGTGCCAGCAGTTACGCAGTGGCCTCTGGAAACACCATATATTTT.

This clone was seen more than once but under ten times. The rearrangement links TRBV30 to TRBJ2-1; D is uncertain. The length of the CDR3 is 15 residues. Trimming stripped 4 bases from V and 6 bases from J, with 19 bases between. Per germline, CDR1 GTSNPN and CDR2 SVGIG (reference sequence). CDR3 loop: CAWNREGMTSNEQFF. Here the CDR3 DNA reads TGTGCCTGGAACCGCGAAGGGATGACCTCCAATGAGCAGTTCTTC.

The chain uses TRBV18 and TRBJ2-7; TRBD1 agrees at 7 bases. Germline lookup yields CDR1 KGHSH and CDR2 LQKENI. This CDR3 has 15 amino acids. V was clipped by 5 bases and J by 1 base; unmatched bases: 8. This chain's CDR3 is CASSKTGTVSYEQYF. CDR3 coding DNA: TGTGCCAGCTCAAAGACCGGGACAGTGTCCTACGAGCAGTACTTC. Combining the CDR3 with reference TRBV18 and TRBJ2-7 gives the whole variable domain NAGVMQNPRHLVRRRGQEARLRCSPMKGHSHVYWYRQLPEEGLKFMVYLQKENIIDESGMPKERFSAEFPKEGPSILRIQQVVRGDSAAYFCASSKTGTVSYEQYFGPGTRLTVT.

In its sample, this clone was seen a few times. This chain connects TRBV19 to TRBJ1-1; TRBD1 matches 9 bases. The trim removed 7 bases at V and 1 base at J, leaving 4 bases unmatched. Germline CDR1 LNHDA, CDR2 SQIVND (reference sequence). The length of the CDR3 is 14 residues. The CDR3 DNA reads as TGTGCCAGTAATGGGGGACAGGGGAACACTGAAGCTTTCTTT. Its translation is CASNGGQGNTEAFF.

This clone was counted a few times. The chain employs TRBV5-1 and TRBJ2-5, with D perhaps matching TRBD1 or TRBD2 (5 bases each). CDR3 length: 15 amino acids. From germline, CDR1 is SGHRS and CDR2 YFSETQ. Trimming shortened V by 4 bases and J by 7 bases, and 20 bases separated the two germline ends. CDR3 in DNA: TGCGCCAGCAGCCTAGATGGGGGAGCTGGGGCGACCCAGTACTTC. Translation: CASSLDGGAGATQYF. The complete variable domain, with remaining parts taken from reference TRBV5-1 and TRBJ2-5, reads KAGVTQTPRYLIKTRGQQVTLSCSPISGHRSVSWYQQTPGQGLQFLFEYFSETQRNKGNFPGRFSGRQFSNSRSEMNVSTLELGDSALYLCASSLDGGAGATQYFGPGTRLLVL.

This clone showed up many times. V usage is TRBV11-3 and J usage is TRBJ2-5; D perhaps matches TRBD1 (8 bases). V lost 5 bases, J lost 4 bases, and 14 bases lay in between. The CDR3 is 14 residues long. From germline, CDR1 is SGHNT and CDR2 YENEEA. This chain's CDR3 is CASSIHRGGETQYF. In DNA, the CDR3 is TGTGCCAGCAGCATCCACAGGGGGGGAGAGACCCAGTACTTC. Full variable domain (missing parts from reference TRBV11-3 and TRBJ2-5): EAGVVQSPRYKIIEKKQPVAFWCNPISGHNTLYWYLQNLGQGPELLIRYENEEAVDDSQLPKDRFSAERLKGVDSTLKIQPAELGDSAVYLCASSIHRGGETQYFGPGTRLLVL.

The chain is built from TRBV19 and TRBJ2-4, with 7 bases lining up with TRBD1. The CDR3 runs to 19 residues. The junction had 19 bases not matched to a gene; V was cut back by 5 bases and J by 3 bases. In germline, CDR1 is LNHDA, CDR2 SQIVND (reference sequence). The CDR3 nucleotides read TGTGCCAGTAGTCCACTCCCCCGACAGGGTGGAAGAGGCAAAAACATTCAGTACTTC. Its protein product is CASSPLPRQGGRGKNIQYF. The variable domain in full, with the rest retrieved from reference TRBV19 and TRBJ2-4, is DGGITQSPKYLFRKEGQNVTLSCEQNLNHDAMYWYRQDPGQGLRLIYYSQIVNDFQKGDIAEGYSVSREKKESFPLTVTSAQKNPTAFYLCASSPLPRQGGRGKNIQYFGAGTRLSVL.

This clone is medium-sized (0.01 to 0.1%) in the sample. V and J are TRBV11-3 and TRBJ2-5, with 10 nucleotides matching TRBD2. J was trimmed by 5 bases and V by 4 bases; bases with no gene match: 7. The length of the CDR3 is 15 residues. CDR1 SGHNT and CDR2 YENEEA come from the germline V gene. The CDR3 reads CASSSERGGRETQYF. The CDR3 nucleotides are TGTGCCAGCAGCTCGGAGCGGGGGGGCCGGGAGACCCAGTACTTC.

A few counts support this clone. V gene TRBV6-8 combines with J gene TRBJ2-3, with 11 bases aligning to TRBD2. CDR3 length: 14 residues. V lost 8 bases and J lost 8; bases outside the gene matches: 9. CDR1 and CDR2 from the germline V gene are MNHGY and SAAAGT. For the CDR3, the DNA is TGTGCCAGCTCAAAAAGGGGGACTAGCGGTACGCAGTATTTT. It yields the protein CASSKRGTSGTQYF.

This clone was counted a few times. The J gene is TRBJ1-4, the V gene TRBV5-1, with D perhaps TRBD1 (5 bases). CDR1 and CDR2 from the germline V gene are SGHRS and YFSETQ. Trimming removed 4 bases at V and 4 bases at J, with 14 bases between. The CDR3 is 15 residues long. CDR3 in DNA: TGCGCCAGCAGCCCCTGGGCAGGGAATAATGAAAAACTGTTTTTT. It yields the protein CASSPWAGNNEKLFF.

The table lists this clone with many counts. This chain joins TRBV11-3 and TRBJ2-4, with 8 bases identical to TRBD2. The CDR3 consists of 14 residues. Germline assignment: CDR1 SGHNT and CDR2 YENEEA. Trimming at V came to 6 bases and at J to 1 base, leaving 2 bases not matched to a gene. CDR3 nucleotides: TGTGCCAGCAGACGCGGGGGGGCCAAAAACATTCAGTACTTC. This codes for CASRRGGAKNIQYF.